These T cell receptor beta chains were read from a single sample in a study of cytomegalovirus exposure and HLA in healthy donors. Repertoires were generated with immunoSEQ multiplex PCR, while TCRdb's copy carries only in-frame clones and drops some. The table includes roughly 160,000 clones, 80% to 85% detected once. Sequencing used PBMCs. The receptors here all came from a man aged 30 to 39 in good health and CMV-seronegative. Both conserved end residues are part of each CDR3. The order of the fields is clone size, V gene, J gene, D gene, CDR3 DNA, CDR3 protein. The D gene is left open where the match is weak. Clone size is not always given. Where it is, it says once, few, many or a class for expanded clones.

>-|TRBV4-2|TRBJ1-4|-
TGTGCCAGCAGCCAAGGGGAGGGCACCGGGTATGAAAAACTGTTTTTT
CASSQGEGTGYEKLFF
>-|TRBV27|TRBJ2-3|TRBD1
TGTGCCAGCAGTTTCCTGGGACAGTATTACACAGATACGCAGTATTTT
CASSFLGQYYTDTQYF
>-|TRBV30|TRBJ1-1|-
TGTGCCTGGAGTGTAACAGGGACCCTGTTGACTGAAGCTTTCTTT
CAWSVTGTLLTEAFF
>-|TRBV5-1|TRBJ1-2|-
TGCGCCAGCAGCTTGGCCCAAGACGGCAGGGGATATGGCTACACCTTC
CASSLAQDGRGYGYTF
>few|TRBV5-1|TRBJ2-5|TRBD1
TGCGCCAGCAGCTTGGGGGGACAGGCTGCTCAAGAGACCCAGTACTTC
CASSLGGQAAQETQYF
>-|TRBV27|TRBJ2-1|TRBD2
TGTGCCAGCAGTTTCGGGACTAGCGGGGGGGCCCGGGAGCAGTTCTTC
CASSFGTSGGAREQFF
>once|TRBV28|TRBJ2-1|TRBD2
TGTGCCAGCAGTTCATATAGCGGGGGGGGGTGGAGTGAGCAGTTCTTC
CASSSYSGGGWSEQFF
>-|TRBV29-1|TRBJ2-7|TRBD2
TGCAGCGTATCTCCCTCTAGCGGTGGTACCTACGAGCAGTACTTC
CSVSPSSGGTYEQYF
>-|TRBV15|TRBJ1-5|-
TGTGCCACCAGCAGACCTGGGGGCGAGGAGCAGCCCCAGCATTTT
CATSRPGGEEQPQHF
>-|TRBV18|TRBJ2-5|-
TGTGCCAGCTCCCCGTTGGGACGGAGGGGAGAGACCCAGTACTTC
CASSPLGRRGETQYF
>-|TRBV9|TRBJ1-2|-
TGTGCCAGCAGCGGGGGCAGCCTTCGCCGCGGGGCCACGAATGGCTACACCTTC
CASSGGSLRRGATNGYTF
>once|TRBV11-1|TRBJ1-2|-
TGTGCCAGCAGCTTAACCGGGGACAAGCAAACCCCTAACTATGGCTACACCTTC
CASSLTGDKQTPNYGYTF
>-|TRBV7-9|TRBJ2-7|TRBD2
TGTGCCAGCAGCCCCCTACTAGCGGGAGTGAACGAGCAGTACTTC
CASSPLLAGVNEQYF
>-|TRBV2|TRBJ2-6|-
TGTGCCAGCGGGGAGAAACGAGGCTCTGGGGCCAACGTCCTGACTTTC
CASGEKRGSGANVLTF
>-|TRBV30|TRBJ1-2|-
TGTGCCTGGAGTGCATCCGCAGGGATTTCCTATGGCTACACCTTC
CAWSASAGISYGYTF
>-|TRBV4-1|TRBJ1-6|-
TGCGCCAGCAGCCAAGTAAAGCAGGGTCCGAGCTCCTATAATTCACCCCTCCACTTT
CASSQVKQGPSSYNSPLHF
>-|TRBV25-1|TRBJ2-7|TRBD2
TGTGCCAGCAGTGATACTAGCGCTCCCCACTACGAGCAGTACTTC
CASSDTSAPHYEQYF
>-|TRBV10-3|TRBJ1-3|-
TGTGCCATCAGTGACAACATGAACACCATATATTTT
CAISDNMNTIYF
>-|TRBV6-4|TRBJ2-1|TRBD2
TGTGCCAGCAGTGACTCGAGGGCGCGGGAGCTCTACAATGAGCAGTTCTTC
CASSDSRARELYNEQFF
>-|TRBV11-2|TRBJ2-3|-
TGTGCCAGCAGCCCACTCCGGGGGTCAGATACGCAGTATTTT
CASSPLRGSDTQYF
>-|TRBV5-1|TRBJ2-5|-
TGCGCCAGCAGCCAACAGACAGGAACGGAAGAGACCCAGTACTTC
CASSQQTGTEETQYF
>-|TRBV28|TRBJ2-2|-
TGTGCCAGCAGTGCGGGCGGGACGAACACCGGGGAGCTGTTTTTT
CASSAGGTNTGELFF
>once|TRBV11-3|TRBJ1-2|TRBD1
TGTGCCAGCAGCTATCTGACAGGGACGAACTATGGCTACACCTTC
CASSYLTGTNYGYTF
>few|TRBV6-1|TRBJ1-5|-
TGTGCCAGCAGTGAAGGGGACAACTTTGATCAGCCCCAGCATTTT
CASSEGDNFDQPQHF
>-|TRBV27|TRBJ2-7|-
TGTGCCAGCAGTTTATCTGGACAGTCCTACGAGCAGTACTTC
CASSLSGQSYEQYF
>-|TRBV5-1|TRBJ1-5|-
TGCGCCAGCAGCTTCGACAGTTTCAATCAGCCCCAGCATTTT
CASSFDSFNQPQHF
>-|TRBV6-1|TRBJ1-2|-
TGTGCCAGTTCTTTCGGGGGTGATGGCTACACCTTC
CASSFGGDGYTF
>once|TRBV5-1|TRBJ2-3|TRBD1
TGCGCCAGAACCTACGAGATCCGGGACAGGTCCCCAGATACGCAGTATTTT
CARTYEIRDRSPDTQYF
>-|TRBV4-1|TRBJ2-7|TRBD2
TGCGCCAGCAGCCAAGATCAGCGGGAGAGCAACGAGCAGTACTTC
CASSQDQRESNEQYF
>-|TRBV5-1|TRBJ2-7|-
TGCGCCAGCAGCGCGTCCCGGGACTTATACGAGCAGTACTTC
CASSASRDLYEQYF